This T cell receptor (beta chain) was found in a study of PD-1 blockade in classical Hodgkin lymphoma (dated by TCRdb to the early 2020s). With regard to the full study: Nivolumab dosing was 3 mg/kg intravenously every 2 weeks, continuing until either disease progression or unacceptable toxicity. The study used TCR beta sequencing and CyTOF to define a peripheral blood immune signature of response to PD-1 blockade in classical Hodgkin lymphoma. Study-wide findings and limitations: Baseline TCR diversity was reported as lower in newly diagnosed patients than in healthy donors, and lower still in relapsed/refractory patients. Among trial patients, those achieving complete response had baseline diversity similar to that of newly diagnosed patients, while diversity was significantly lower in partial responders and progressors. Diversity was lower in patients who began nivolumab less than 1 year after ASCT, so these patients were left out of later analyses to avoid confounding by immune reconstitution. By C4D1, a significant rise was seen in CD4+ TCR diversity but not in CD8+ TCR diversity (p=0.0027 vs p=0.16), and the rise was most apparent among complete responders (p=0.02). The study covered only a single clinical trial cohort, and the causes of the repertoire differences, possibly disease activity or prior therapy, were still not defined.

Genomic DNA was isolated using the Qiagen DNeasy kit from unsorted PBMCs as well as from negatively selected CD4+ and CD8+ fractions. Amplification of TCR beta CDR3 regions was done by immunoSEQ multiplex PCR with primers that anneal to V and J segments. A synthetic immune receptor repertoire was used to minimize amplification bias, and any remaining bias was removed computationally after sequencing. The source study handled its data this way. Custom Python scripts were used to quantify repertoire diversity as the Shannon entropy index. Unsorted, CD4+ and CD8+ repertoires were analyzed separately, except in combined analyses where CD4+ and CD8+ sequences were merged in silico. Clonal expansion was defined as a frequency increase of at least 2-fold after treatment compared with C1D1, and clones undetected at baseline were assigned a pseudocount of 0.5. Singleton clones were defined as clones with 0 or 1 copy at C1D1, and non-singleton clones were defined as clones with 2 or more copies. By matching protein sequences in sorted samples from the same patient, clones expanded in unsorted samples were annotated as CD4+, CD8+ or unknown. Diversity changes from C1D1 to C4D1 were tested in paired samples using Wilcoxon tests. TCRdb mirrors the immuneACCESS table, restricted to in-frame sequences. Some clones are absent from its copies; in checked studies, under half trace to an unresolved V gene, and the reason for the others is unknown. That table supplies the V and J calls and clone size; D and trimming were determined from the DNA. The table for this sample lists tens of thousands of clones; roughly nine tenths of them were counted only once. Clones ranked in the top ten supply less than 25% of the sample.

V sheds 1 base and J sheds 5 bases, leaving 4 bases between their ends. For CDR1 and CDR2, the germline V gene lists SGHTA and FQGNSA. The CDR3 covers 12 residues, taking in both the cysteine and the phenylalanine. Left in the record is the CDR3 DNA by itself, 36 bases read in frame from the first base. The time point label on this specimen signifies: cycle 1 day 1 (C1D1), immediately before nivolumab initiation. All trial patients had relapsed after autologous stem cell transplantation, with cohorts A, B and C differing in prior brentuximab vedotin exposure. The trial cohort comprised some 60 patients with relapsed/refractory classical Hodgkin lymphoma whose best overall responses were complete response, partial response or progressive disease. Single-agent nivolumab was administered to trial patients in the multi-cohort phase II CheckMate 205 trial. An independent review committee assessed best overall response by applying the 2007 International Working Group response criteria. Trial PBMCs were obtained immediately prior to nivolumab initiation (C1D1) and on therapy at cycle 2 day 1 and cycle 4 day 1. After peripheral blood was drawn into 8 mL Vacutainer Cell Preparation Tubes, PBMCs were isolated by centrifugation and then cryopreserved.

Regarding this clone: This clone's antigen is unknown. The record has no base qualities; no much larger clone is one base away.

The receptor comes from a human donor with classical Hodgkin lymphoma. The sequences come from peripheral blood mononuclear cells (PBMCs), collected at baseline. The rearranged segments are TRBV7-2 and TRBJ2-3; no confident D gene assignment can be made. The DNA sequence reads TGTGCCAGCAGCTTAGTAGGAGATACGCAGTATTTT. Its translation reads: CASSLVGDTQYF.